This TCR beta chain was found in a study of cytomegalovirus exposure and HLA in healthy donors. Only in-frame clones appear in the TCRdb table, and some are missing; sequencing was by immunoSEQ multiplex PCR. The sample records 20,000 to 25,000 clones, around 96% being singletons. Germline V gene lookup returns CDR1 MNHNS and CDR2 SASEGT. Trimming at V came to 4 bases and at J to 1 base, leaving 8 bases not matched to a gene. There are 16 residues in the CDR3. The sequenced material came from PBMCs. The clonotype originates from a man between 25 and 39 years old in good health and CMV-seropositive. The chain is built from TRBV6-1 and TRBJ2-7, with 9 bases that match TRBD1. The CDR3 protein is CASSGEGTGTSYEQYF. The DNA for the CDR3 is TGTGCCAGCAGTGGGGAAGGGACAGGGACGTCCTACGAGCAGTACTTC.